A single sample is the source of the 32 T cell receptor beta chains below, sequenced in a study of PD-1 blockade in mismatch repair-deficient tumors. Some clones are missing from TCRdb's copy, which holds only in-frame ones; the method was immunoSEQ multiplex PCR. The sample records approximately 37,000 clones, about 85% being singletons. Sequences were derived from peripheral blood, sampled approximately 80 weeks after starting pembrolizumab. These receptors came from an adult with mismatch repair-deficient cancer.

This chain uses TRBV28 with TRBJ1-3; TRBD1 is a possible D gene (6 bases). V was clipped by 6 bases and J by 4 bases, with 19 bases between them. CDR3 length: 16 residues. Germline assignment: CDR1 MDHEN and CDR2 SYDVKM. The CDR3 protein is CASSFVGAGAGNTIYF. The CDR3 DNA reads as TGTGCCAGCAGCTTTGTCGGGGCAGGGGCAGGAAACACCATATATTTT.

This clone appeared a few times. The chain is built from TRBV19 and TRBJ2-2, with D perhaps matching TRBD2 (5 bases). CDR1 is LNHDA and CDR2 is SQIVND in the germline V gene (reference sequence). V was shortened by 8 bases and J by 5 bases, with 15 bases between the two germline ends. The CDR3 totals 14 residues. CDR3 bases: TGTGCCAGTCGCCCCGGGATTCCGACCGGGGAGCTGTTTTTT. Its translation is CASRPGIPTGELFF. The full variable domain, completed using reference TRBV19 and TRBJ2-2, is DGGITQSPKYLFRKEGQNVTLSCEQNLNHDAMYWYRQDPGQGLRLIYYSQIVNDFQKGDIAEGYSVSREKKESFPLTVTSAQKNPTAFYLCASRPGIPTGELFFGEGSRLTVL.

Judged by abundance, this clone is medium-sized. The rearrangement links TRBV18 to TRBJ1-2; 8 nucleotides line up with TRBD1. This CDR3 is built from 14 residues. Germline V CDR1 and CDR2: KGHSH, LQKENI. Trimming removed 0 bases from V and 8 bases from J; junction bases left unmatched: 5. CDR3 nucleotides: TGTGCCAGCTCACCACCTTCAGGGGGCGGAGGCTACACCTTC. Its protein product is CASSPPSGGGGYTF. Drawing the rest from reference TRBV18 and TRBJ1-2, the complete variable domain is NAGVMQNPRHLVRRRGQEARLRCSPMKGHSHVYWYRQLPEEGLKFMVYLQKENIIDESGMPKERFSAEFPKEGPSILRIQQVVRGDSAAYFCASSPPSGGGGYTFGSGTRLTVV.

The chain couples TRBV7-8 to TRBJ2-7; the match to TRBD1 covers 9 bases. V shed 1 base and J 6 bases; nucleotides not matched to a gene: 7. The CDR3 extends over 15 amino acids. Germline V lookup: CDR1 SGHVS, CDR2 FQNEAQ. In nucleotides, the CDR3 is TGTGCCAGCAGCTTAGTTGGGACAGGGTTCAGCGAGCAGTACTTC. Amino acid sequence: CASSLVGTGFSEQYF.

The chain recombines TRBV6-4 with TRBJ2-1; D possibly corresponds to TRBD2 (6 bases). V was clipped by 4 bases and J by 9 bases, with 10 bases between them. Germline-derived CDR1 and CDR2 are MRHNA and SNTAGT. This CDR3 spans 12 amino acids. The CDR3 DNA sequence: TGTGCCAGCAGTGGGAGGGTTGGTGAGCAGTTCTTC. Residues: CASSGRVGEQFF.

The rearrangement joins TRBV19 to TRBJ2-6; no definite D call. The CDR3 has 17 amino acids. Deletions cut 2 bases from V and 0 bases from J, with 11 bases between. Germline CDR1 and CDR2: LNHDA and SQIVND (reference sequence). CDR3 nucleotides: TGTGCCAGTAGTATATCCAACGACCCCTCTGGGGCCAACGTCCTGACTTTC. Protein sequence: CASSISNDPSGANVLTF.

The rearrangement uses TRBV9 and TRBJ1-1, with 7 bases matching TRBD1. Germline assignment: CDR1 SGDLS and CDR2 YYNGEE. This CDR3 is built from 15 residues. V shed 3 bases, J shed 5 bases, and the junction held 10 bases outside the gene matches. The CDR3 here is CASSAGGGVWTEAFF. DNA for the CDR3: TGTGCCAGCAGCGCAGGGGGAGGGGTTTGGACTGAAGCTTTCTTT. Using reference TRBV9 and TRBJ1-1 for the parts outside the CDR3, the full variable domain is DSGVTQTPKHLITATGQRVTLRCSPRSGDLSVYWYQQSLDQGLQFLIQYYNGEERAKGNILERFSAQQFPDLHSELNLSSLELGDSALYFCASSAGGGVWTEAFFGQGTRLTVV.

The chain is built from TRBV19 and TRBJ2-3; 14 positions match TRBD2. The CDR3 sequence is 17 residues long. Germline V gene sequence: CDR1 LNHDA, CDR2 SQIVND (reference sequence). The J segment lost 1 base and the V segment lost 6 bases, leaving 6 bases of the junction unmatched. This CDR3 reads CASSSKGLAGGTDTQYF. CDR3 sequence (DNA): TGTGCCAGTAGCTCCAAGGGACTAGCGGGAGGCACAGATACGCAGTATTTT.

In its sample, this clone was seen a few times. The rearrangement links TRBV27 to TRBJ2-7; D tentatively fits TRBD1 or TRBD2 (6 bases each). From germline, CDR1 is MNHEY and CDR2 SMNVEV (reference sequence). The CDR3 loop spans 13 amino acids. V was shortened by 7 bases and J by 5 bases, with 15 bases between the two germline ends. CDR3 nucleotide sequence: TGTGCCAGCACCGGGGGCCGAAGGAACGAGCAGTACTTC. Its protein product is CASTGGRRNEQYF.

The rearrangement links TRBV7-3 to TRBJ1-1; no clear D. Trimming cost V 5 bases and J 1 base, with 8 bases left between them. CDR1 and CDR2 from the germline V gene are SGHTA and FQGTGA. CDR3 length: 13 residues. The CDR3 DNA reads as TGTGCCAGCAGCACGGGAGGGAACACTGAAGCTTTCTTT. This encodes CASSTGGNTEAFF.

The genes are TRBV7-3 and TRBJ2-1, with TRBD2 matching 10 bases. The junction had 0 bases not matched to a gene; V was cut back by 1 base and J by 3 bases. CDR3 size: 15 residues. CDR1 is SGHTA, CDR2 FQGTGA, per germline. This chain's CDR3 is CASSLRTSGYNEQFF. DNA for the CDR3: TGTGCCAGCAGCTTAAGGACTAGCGGCTACAATGAGCAGTTCTTC. Full variable domain (remainder filled in from reference TRBV7-3 and TRBJ2-1): GAGVSQTPSNKVTEKGKYVELRCDPISGHTALYWYRQSLGQGPEFLIYFQGTGAADDSGLPNDRFFAVRPEGSVSTLKIQRTERGDSAVYLCASSLRTSGYNEQFFGPGTRLTVL.

The chain employs TRBV7-2 and TRBJ2-7, with 8 bases identical to TRBD1. Germline V gives CDR1 SGHTA, CDR2 FQGNSA. This CDR3 has 15 amino acids. Trimming took 5 bases from V and 2 from J; bases not matched to a gene: 8. The CDR3: CASSAAGTGPYEQYF. DNA of the CDR3: TGTGCCAGCAGCGCAGCCGGGACAGGACCCTACGAGCAGTACTTC.

V gene TRBV5-1 combines with J gene TRBJ1-1; 7 bases are shared with TRBD1. From germline, CDR1 is SGHRS and CDR2 YFSETQ. CDR3 size: 14 residues. J gave up 6 bases and V 4 bases, and 9 bases lay outside the gene matches. CDR3 bases: TGCGCCAGCAGCATAACACAGGGGCTTCCTGAAGCTTTCTTT. Translating it yields CASSITQGLPEAFF.

The V gene is TRBV6-6, the J gene TRBJ2-5; a possible D gene is TRBD2 (6 bases). The CDR3 is made up of 12 amino acids. CDR1 and CDR2 from the germline V gene are MNHNY and SVGAGI (reference sequence). V was trimmed by 4 bases and J by 5 bases, leaving 8 bases between them. CDR3 nucleotide sequence: TGTGCCAGCAGTTCGACTAGGGAGACCCAGTACTTC. Translated: CASSSTRETQYF.

The chain is built from TRBV6-5 and TRBJ2-7; TRBD2 matches at 9 bases. Per the germline V gene, CDR1 is MNHEY and CDR2 is SVGAGI. J gave up 2 bases and V 8 bases, and 4 bases lay outside the gene matches. The CDR3 runs 13 residues. In nucleotides, the CDR3 is TGTGCCAGCCATAGCGGGAGCACCTACGAGCAGTACTTC. Translating it yields CASHSGSTYEQYF.

The rearrangement links TRBV28 to TRBJ1-3; D gene unclear. Trimming cost V 3 bases and J 1 base, with 13 bases left between them. Germline CDR1 is MDHEN and CDR2 is SYDVKM. This CDR3 contains 16 residues. In nucleotides, the CDR3 is TGTGCCAGCAGTTTCAGAGGGCGCCTATCTGGAAACACCATATATTTT. Translation: CASSFRGRLSGNTIYF.

The V and J genes are TRBV6-5 and TRBJ1-1; D gene uncertain. Germline V lookup: CDR1 MNHEY, CDR2 SVGAGI. V gave up 3 bases and J gave up 1 base, with 6 bases separating them. The length of the CDR3 is 13 residues. The CDR3 nucleotides read TGTGCCAGCAGTTATACACAGAACACTGAAGCTTTCTTT. It encodes CASSYTQNTEAFF.

This clone was picked up one time. The CDR3 reads CSVERDPNYGYTF. The CDR3 region has the DNA TGCAGCGTTGAAAGGGATCCGAACTATGGCTACACCTTC. This chain connects TRBV29-1 to TRBJ1-2; D is unresolved. Germline V lookup: CDR1 SQVTM, CDR2 ANQGSEA. Trimming left V 2 bases short and J 2 bases short, with 9 bases between. The CDR3 is made up of 13 amino acids.

The rearrangement uses TRBV11-1 and TRBJ2-3; unclear D gene. This CDR3 spans 15 amino acids. V was pared by 2 bases and J by 1 base, with 10 bases between. Germline V lookup: CDR1 SGHAT, CDR2 FQDESV (reference sequence). This chain's CDR3 is CASSLLGLGTDTQYF. DNA of the CDR3: TGTGCCAGCAGCTTATTGGGCCTAGGCACAGATACGCAGTATTTT.

The chain carries TRBV9 and TRBJ2-1, with D possibly being TRBD2 (6 bases). In germline, CDR1 is SGDLS, CDR2 YYNGEE. Trimming cost V 2 bases and J 7 bases, with 10 bases left between them. The CDR3 is 13 residues long. CDR3 amino acids: CASSVREVNEQFF. The CDR3, as DNA: TGTGCCAGCAGCGTGAGGGAGGTGAATGAGCAGTTCTTC.

This sequence joins TRBV28 and TRBJ2-1, with TRBD2 matching 10 bases. With V trimmed by 6 bases and J by 1 base, 3 bases remained unmatched. The germline V gene encodes CDR1 MDHEN and CDR2 SYDVKM. This CDR3 is built from 15 residues. The CDR3 DNA reads TGTGCCAGCAGCCTAGCGGGAGTATCCTACAATGAGCAGTTCTTC. Translation: CASSLAGVSYNEQFF.

The V and J genes are TRBV6-1 and TRBJ1-2, with 7 bases fitting TRBD1. CDR1 MNHNS and CDR2 SASEGT come from the germline V gene. This CDR3 contains 13 residues. V shed 8 bases, J shed 4 bases, and the junction held 7 bases outside the gene matches. CDR3 in DNA: TGTGCCAGCGCAAGACAGGGTCTCTATGGCTACACCTTC. Translating it yields CASARQGLYGYTF.

The chain is built from TRBV9 and TRBJ2-7; D not certain. The V and J ends lost 4 bases and 2 bases respectively, with 13 bases between them. The CDR3 runs 14 residues. Germline V lookup: CDR1 SGDLS, CDR2 YYNGEE. CDR3 loop: CASSPPHHPYEQYF. The CDR3 nucleotides are TGTGCCAGCAGCCCCCCCCACCATCCCTACGAGCAGTACTTC. Full variable domain (outside the CDR3, taken from reference TRBV9 and TRBJ2-7): DSGVTQTPKHLITATGQRVTLRCSPRSGDLSVYWYQQSLDQGLQFLIQYYNGEERAKGNILERFSAQQFPDLHSELNLSSLELGDSALYFCASSPPHHPYEQYFGPGTRLTVT.

This clone came up once. CDR3 DNA sequence: TGTGCCAGCAGCCCAGATGACGGATACAATGAGCAGTTCTTC. Amino acid sequence: CASSPDDGYNEQFF. V usage is TRBV7-2 and J usage is TRBJ2-1, with D hard to call. This CDR3 has 14 residues. CDR1 and CDR2 (germline): SGHTA, FQGNSA. V lost 5 bases to trimming and J lost 4 bases, with 12 bases between them.

V is TRBV9 and J is TRBJ2-1, with 7 bases that match TRBD2. The germline CDR1 and CDR2 sequences are SGDLS and YYNGEE. Trimming at V came to 0 bases and at J to 7 bases, leaving 13 bases not matched to a gene. There are 17 residues in the CDR3. CDR3 sequence: CASSVAKREGTENEQFF. CDR3 in DNA: TGTGCCAGCAGCGTAGCTAAGAGGGAGGGAACTGAGAATGAGCAGTTCTTC.

This chain uses TRBV5-8 with TRBJ2-1, with 9 nucleotides matching TRBD1. In germline, CDR1 is SGHTS, CDR2 YDEGEE. The trim removed 0 bases at V and 4 bases at J, leaving 2 bases unmatched. The CDR3 loop spans 15 amino acids. The DNA for the CDR3 is TGTGCCAGCAGCTTGGGGGACAGGGTTTACAATGAGCAGTTCTTC. Protein: CASSLGDRVYNEQFF. Using reference TRBV5-8 and TRBJ2-1 for the parts outside the CDR3, the full variable domain is EAGVTQSPTHLIKTRGQQATLRCSPISGHTSVYWYQQALGLGLQFLLWYDEGEERNRGNFPPRFSGRQFPNYSSELNVNALELEDSALYLCASSLGDRVYNEQFFGPGTRLTVL.

The chain joins TRBV5-5 to TRBJ1-2; 10 bases agree with TRBD1. Germline V lookup: CDR1 SGHKS, CDR2 YYEKEE (reference sequence). V gave up 4 bases and J gave up 2 bases; unmatched junction bases: 5. This CDR3 has 15 amino acids. The CDR3 DNA is TGTGCCAGCAGCCAAAGGACAGGGGGAAACTATGGCTACACCTTC. It specifies CASSQRTGGNYGYTF.

The CDR3 loop reads CASSLRYRAYGYTF. The CDR3 DNA follows: TGTGCCAGCAGCTTGAGATACAGGGCCTATGGCTACACCTTC. The chain uses TRBV5-5 and TRBJ1-2; D is perhaps TRBD1 (6 bases). Trimming took off 1 base at V and 4 bases at J, with 11 bases between the two ends. The germline V gene encodes CDR1 SGHKS and CDR2 YYEKEE (reference sequence). This CDR3 is 14 amino acids long.

This clone was recorded a few times. The chain recombines TRBV9 with TRBJ1-5, with D perhaps TRBD1 (5 bases). CDR1 is SGDLS and CDR2 is YYNGEE in the germline V gene. Trimming pared 0 bases from V and 4 bases from J, leaving 11 bases between. The CDR3 is 15 amino acids. The CDR3 loop reads CASSVEGLLNQPQHF. CDR3 nucleotide sequence: TGTGCCAGCAGCGTAGAGGGACTGCTGAATCAGCCCCAGCATTTT.

The V and J genes are TRBV6-1 and TRBJ1-5, with D maybe TRBD1 (6 bases). Trimming pared 1 base from V and 1 base from J, leaving 14 bases between. The CDR3 sequence is 17 residues long. CDR1 and CDR2 from the germline V gene are MNHNS and SASEGT. CDR3 DNA sequence: TGTGCCAGCAGTGAAGGATGGGGGGCGGACAGCAATCAGCCCCAGCATTTT. Residues: CASSEGWGADSNQPQHF.

The chain couples TRBV7-9 to TRBJ2-7; no clear D. This CDR3 has 11 residues. Trimming left V 8 bases short and J 4 bases short, with 9 bases between. The germline gives CDR1 SEHNR, CDR2 FQNEAQ (reference sequence). The CDR3: CASSSAYEQYF. The DNA of the CDR3 is TGTGCCAGCTCTTCGGCGTACGAGCAGTACTTC.

This sequence joins TRBV30 and TRBJ2-1; no definite D call. The V end lost 0 bases, the J end lost 6 bases, and 6 bases lay between the germline ends. The CDR3 consists of 12 residues. From germline, CDR1 is GTSNPN and CDR2 SVGIG (reference sequence). The CDR3 sequence is CAWSVFSNEQFF. The CDR3 nucleotides read TGTGCCTGGAGTGTGTTCAGCAATGAGCAGTTCTTC.